Below, 26 T cell receptor beta chains from the same sample are listed, as sequenced in a study of Graves' ophthalmopathy and Graves' hyperthyroidism. Amplified material comprised TCR beta CDR3 regions derived from RNA transcripts. HTBI primers were used in a first-round RT-PCR, which preceded a second-round multiplex PCR. TCRdb reprocessed the multiplex PCR reads with MiXCR, giving one entry per CDR3 protein. Among over 150,000 distinct CDR3 sequences listed, 30% to 45% were seen once. Input material: peripheral blood. The source is a woman aged 40 to 49 with Graves' ophthalmopathy.

This clonotype was recorded many times. CDR3 nucleotide sequence: TGCGCCAGCAGCCGGAACTTAAGGACTGAAGCTTTCTTT. Translated: CASSRNLRTEAFF. This chain links TRBV4-1 with TRBJ1-1; D is undetermined. Trimming pared 4 bases from V and 5 bases from J, leaving 11 bases between. CDR1 and CDR2 from the germline V gene are MGHRA and YSYEKL. CDR3 length equals 13 residues.

This chain links TRBV6-1 with TRBJ1-2; 7 bases align to TRBD1. The CDR3 length is 14 residues. Per the germline V gene, CDR1 is MNHNS and CDR2 is SASEGT. J was trimmed by 7 bases and V by 0 bases; bases with no gene match: 5. The CDR3 region is CASSEASGGSGYTF. The DNA of the CDR3 is TGTGCCAGCAGTGAAGCTTCAGGGGGTAGTGGCTACACCTTC.

There are many counts of this clonotype. CDR3 loop: CATEGETQYF. For the CDR3, the DNA is TGTGCCACTGAAGGGGAGACCCAGTACTTC. This chain connects TRBV19 to TRBJ2-5; D call uncertain. This CDR3 comprises 10 residues. Germline loops: CDR1 LNHDA, CDR2 SQIVND (reference sequence). The V end lost 10 bases, the J end lost 5 bases, and 8 bases lay between the germline ends.

This clonotype was picked up many times. The gene calls are TRBV11-2 and TRBJ2-7; a possible D gene is TRBD2 (5 bases). Trimming shortened V by 6 bases and J by 3 bases, and 21 bases separated the two germline ends. The CDR3 has 16 amino acids. Germline values: CDR1 SGHAT, CDR2 FQNNGV. This chain's CDR3 is CASSAPGGFPLYEQYF. CDR3 in DNA: TGTGCCAGCAGTGCCCCGGGCGGGTTTCCTCTCTACGAGCAGTACTTC. Variable domain in full (rest from reference TRBV11-2 and TRBJ2-7): EAGVAQSPRYKIIEKRQSVAFWCNPISGHATLYWYQQILGQGPKLLIQFQNNGVVDDSQLPKDRFSAERLKGVDSTLKIQPAKLEDSAVYLCASSAPGGFPLYEQYFGPGTRLTVT.

The sample holds many counts of this clonotype. The V call is TRBV28, the J call TRBJ2-2; D is possibly TRBD1 or TRBD2 (5 bases each). With 6 bases removed from V and 3 bases from J, the gap between germline ends came to 11 bases. The CDR3 loop spans 14 amino acids. The V gene's germline CDR1 is MDHEN and CDR2 SYDVKM. CDR3 residues: CASRRRGDTGELFF. The DNA for the CDR3 is TGTGCCAGCAGGAGACGAGGGGACACCGGGGAGCTGTTTTTT. The full variable domain, with the rest looked up from reference TRBV28 and TRBJ2-2, is DVKVTQSSRYLVKRTGEKVFLECVQDMDHENMFWYRQDPGLGLRLIYFSYDVKMKEKGDIPEGYSVSREKKERFSLILESASTNQTSMYLCASRRRGDTGELFFGEGSRLTVL.

The rearrangement links TRBV6-5 to TRBJ2-5, with TRBD1 as a possible D gene (8 bases). Trimming removed 2 bases at V and 4 bases at J, with 17 bases between. The CDR3 spans 16 residues. Per germline, CDR1 MNHEY and CDR2 SVGAGI. CDR3 amino acids: CASSYPDREGGETQYF. CDR3 bases: TGTGCCAGCAGTTACCCGGACAGGGAGGGTGGAGAGACCCAGTACTTC.

The chain recombines TRBV18 with TRBJ1-6; D is uncertain. The CDR3 is 12 residues long. Germline CDR1 and CDR2: KGHSH and LQKENI. V lost 5 bases to trimming and J lost 10 bases, with 9 bases between them. This CDR3 reads CASSGGESPLHF. The CDR3 coding sequence is TGTGCCAGCTCAGGTGGTGAATCACCCCTCCACTTT.

The chain joins TRBV12-3 or TRBV12-4 to TRBJ1-2; the D is unclear. CDR3 length equals 15 residues. V gave up 1 base and J gave up 5 bases, with 14 bases separating them. CDR3 sequence (DNA): TGTGCCAGCAGTTTAGTGGGAGGGATAGGGTATGGCTACACCTTC. This sequence encodes CASSLVGGIGYGYTF.

This clonotype was detected many times. V usage is TRBV18 and J usage is TRBJ1-1, with D possibly being TRBD1 (6 bases). CDR1 is KGHSH and CDR2 is LQKENI in the germline V gene. This CDR3 contains 14 residues. V shed 4 bases and J shed 2 bases, with 11 bases lying between them. The CDR3 nucleotides read TGTGCCAGCTCACTACCGGGACAAAACACTGAAGCTTTCTTT. It yields the protein CASSLPGQNTEAFF.

This clonotype has ten or more counts. The chain is built from TRBV6-1 and TRBJ1-2; no definite D call. This CDR3 region has 13 residues. The V end was cut by 6 bases, the J end by 2 bases, with 10 bases between. Germline loops: CDR1 MNHNS, CDR2 SASEGT. The CDR3 DNA follows: TGTGCCAGCAGGATAACAGAGAACTATGGCTACACCTTC. Protein product: CASRITENYGYTF.

This chain joins TRBV28 and TRBJ1-1; 9 bases agree with TRBD1. The germline CDR1 and CDR2 sequences are MDHEN and SYDVKM. With 6 bases clipped from V and 3 bases from J, the junction kept 8 bases outside the gene matches. CDR3 length: 15 amino acids. DNA for the CDR3: TGTGCCAGCAGCTTAGGGGACAGGGAGTACACTGAAGCTTTCTTT. It yields the protein CASSLGDREYTEAFF.

This clonotype was seen many times. The CDR3 DNA is TGTGCCAGCCACTGGGGAGGGCTGAACACCATATATTTT. It translates to CASHWGGLNTIYF. The V call is TRBV12-3 or TRBV12-4, the J call TRBJ1-3; D not certain. The V gene lost 8 bases and the J gene lost 7 bases, with 15 bases spanning the gap. This CDR3 contains 13 residues.

This clonotype occurred many times. The chain joins TRBV6-2 or TRBV6-3 to TRBJ2-5; unclear D gene. V was pared by 2 bases and J by 4 bases, with 2 bases between. Germline V gene data show CDR1 as MNHEY and CDR2 as SVGEGT. The CDR3 totals 11 residues. This CDR3 reads CASSYIETQYF. CDR3 nucleotide sequence: TGTGCCAGCAGTTACATAGAGACCCAGTACTTC.

This clonotype has ten or more counts. CDR3 DNA sequence: TGTGCTAGTGGTTTGCCGCCGGGACAGGAGGTTGACACTGAAGCTTTCTTT. This encodes CASGLPPGQEVDTEAFF. J is TRBJ1-1 and V is TRBV12-5; 8 bases map to TRBD1. The germline V gene has CDR1 LGHNT and CDR2 FRNRAP. V gave up 2 bases and J gave up 3 bases; unmatched junction bases: 11. The CDR3 spans 17 residues.

The gene calls are TRBV12-3 or TRBV12-4 and TRBJ1-3; D gene ambiguous. V was trimmed by 4 bases and J by 9 bases, leaving 7 bases between them. The CDR3 runs to 11 residues. In DNA form, the CDR3 reads TGTGCCAGCAGTTCCGGACGCACCATATATTTT. It yields the protein CASSSGRTIYF.

The rearrangement links TRBV7-6 to TRBJ2-7; tentative D call: TRBD2 (5 bases). CDR3 size: 16 residues. The V and J ends lost 2 bases and 0 bases respectively, with 14 bases between them. Germline assignment: CDR1 SGHVS and CDR2 FNYEAQ. This CDR3 is CASSLSPGLASYEQYF. The CDR3 DNA follows: TGTGCCAGCAGCTTATCCCCTGGACTCGCCTCCTACGAGCAGTACTTC.

This clonotype has at least ten counts. CDR3 sequence: CSATEGRMVTEAFF. The CDR3 DNA follows: TGCAGTGCGACCGAGGGGCGGATGGTAACTGAAGCTTTCTTT. The chain couples TRBV20-1 to TRBJ1-1, with D maybe TRBD1 (5 bases). CDR1 is DFQATT, CDR2 SNEGSKA, per germline (reference sequence). The germline V and J ends were trimmed by 6 bases and 5 bases, with 19 bases remaining between them. CDR3 length equals 14 residues.

This clonotype was seen at least ten times. The J gene is TRBJ1-2, the V gene TRBV30; D is undetermined. Trimming cost V 1 base and J 2 bases, with 8 bases left between them. CDR1 and CDR2 (germline): GTSNPN, SVGIG (reference sequence). The CDR3 is 13 amino acids. The CDR3 nucleotides are TGTGCCTGGAGTGCTGCTGAAAACTATGGCTACACCTTC. Amino acids: CAWSAAENYGYTF. The entire variable domain, with the rest obtained from reference TRBV30 and TRBJ1-2, is as follows: SQTIHQWPATLVQPVGSPLSLECTVEGTSNPNLYWYRQAAGRGLQLLFYSVGIGQISSEVPQNLSASRPQDRQFILSSKKLLLSDSGFYLCAWSAAENYGYTFGSGTRLTVV.

This clonotype was recorded at least ten times. The chain joins TRBV27 to TRBJ1-5; D not certain. This CDR3 is 14 amino acids long. Germline values: CDR1 MNHEY, CDR2 SMNVEV (reference sequence). V was pared by 2 bases and J by 1 base, with 6 bases between. The CDR3 coding sequence is TGTGCCAGCAGTTTACCGGGGAGCAATCAGCCCCAGCATTTT. It encodes CASSLPGSNQPQHF.

This clonotype was observed at least ten times. The chain has TRBV19 and TRBJ2-7; perhaps TRBD2 as D (5 bases). The CDR3 is 14 residues long. V was clipped by 3 bases and J by 0 bases, with 9 bases between them. Germline CDR1 is LNHDA and CDR2 is SQIVND (reference sequence). As DNA, the CDR3 is TGTGCCAGTAGTATTAGCGTCACCTCCTACGAGCAGTACTTC. As protein: CASSISVTSYEQYF.

The table lists this clonotype with many counts. The J gene is TRBJ1-1, the V gene TRBV5-1, with D possibly TRBD1 on 6 matching bases. The germline gives CDR1 SGHRS, CDR2 YFSETQ. The CDR3 loop spans 16 amino acids. V gave up 4 bases and J gave up 8 bases, with 24 bases separating them. The CDR3 nucleotides read TGCGCCAGCAGCCAGGGGTTTTTATCCGCAAACGGAGAAGCTTTCTTT. Translated: CASSQGFLSANGEAFF.

This clonotype was recorded many times. The chain joins TRBV11-2 to TRBJ2-7; D is unresolved. The ends were cut back, 0 bases at V and 6 bases at J, with 18 bases in the middle. Per germline, CDR1 SGHAT and CDR2 FQNNGV. The CDR3 length is 16 residues. CDR3 amino acids: CASSLDPVTSLGEQYF. In nucleotides, the CDR3 is TGTGCCAGCAGCTTAGATCCCGTTACTTCCTTGGGCGAGCAGTACTTC.

The chain carries TRBV6-1 and TRBJ1-3; TRBD1 agrees at 10 bases. This CDR3 region has 15 residues. The junction had 6 bases not matched to a gene; V was cut back by 2 bases and J by 8 bases. The germline CDR1 and CDR2 sequences are MNHNS and SASEGT. The CDR3 here is CASSERDRGRDTIYF. DNA for the CDR3: TGTGCCAGCAGTGAAAGGGACAGGGGTCGAGACACCATATATTTT.

CDR3 bases: TGTGCCAGCAGCTTAAGTATGGGTGGCTACGAGCAGTACTTC. The encoded protein is CASSLSMGGYEQYF. This chain links TRBV9 with TRBJ2-7, with D hard to call. This CDR3 spans 14 amino acids. V was shortened by 4 bases and J by 3 bases, with 14 bases between the two germline ends. CDR1 and CDR2 (germline): SGDLS, YYNGEE.

As DNA, the CDR3 is TGTGCCAGCAGTTTGAGGGGTGAGGGCTACACCTTC. This gives the protein CASSLRGEGYTF. The rearrangement links TRBV28 to TRBJ1-2; possibly TRBD1 for D (5 bases). This CDR3 is built from 12 residues. Trimming stripped 3 bases from V and 8 bases from J, with 10 bases between. Germline CDR1 and CDR2: MDHEN and SYDVKM.

This clonotype was recorded at least ten times. The V and J genes are TRBV30 and TRBJ2-5; possible D gene TRBD2, 5 bases. Trimming removed 0 bases from V and 2 bases from J, with 16 bases in between. The germline CDR1 and CDR2 sequences are GTSNPN and SVGIG (reference sequence). This CDR3 comprises 16 residues. CDR3 region: CAWSVSRGSPQETQYF. The CDR3 bases are TGTGCCTGGAGTGTAAGCCGGGGATCCCCGCAAGAGACCCAGTACTTC.